The present T cell receptor (beta chain) was sequenced within a study of blood T cells in healthy people across ages. Findings of the study overall: Diversity figures derived from one million T cells were judged to underestimate the true value.

A sample-barcoded 5' primer and a J-beta primer mix were used in a second PCR of roughly 7 to 12 cycles. Each of the cDNA molecules was tagged by a template-switch adaptor with 12 random nucleotides. A single record per CDR3 protein comes from TCRdb applying MiXCR to the 5' RACE reads. In the table there are 700,000 to 950,000 distinct CDR3 sequences, roughly 44% of which are singletons. In its sample, this clonotype was seen a few times. Its antigen is not identified. Researchers collected about 9.1 milliliters of peripheral blood from every single donor. The germline gives CDR1 LGHDT, CDR2 YNNKEL (reference sequence). The V end lost 0 bases, the J end lost 4 bases, and 9 bases lay between the germline ends. This CDR3 spans 14 amino acids.

The rearrangement joins TRBV3-1 to TRBJ1-2, with TRBD1 as a possible D gene (6 bases). Sequencing was done on a sample of blood. This clonotype originated in a woman aged 55-69 years in good health. CDR3: CASSQDRGGYGYTF. CDR3 DNA: TGTGCCAGCAGCCAAGACAGGGGAGGCTATGGCTACACCTTC. The whole variable domain, filled in from reference TRBV3-1 and TRBJ1-2, reads DTAVSQTPKYLVTQMGNDKSIKCEQNLGHDTMYWYKQDSKKFLKIMFSYNNKELIINETVPNRFSPKSPDKAHLNLHINSLELGDSAVYFCASSQDRGGYGYTFGSGTRLTVV.